One sample yielded the 30 T cell receptor beta chains listed below, sequenced in a study of patients and donors after allogeneic stem cell transplantation. TCRdb re-derived calls from the RT-PCR reads in MiXCR, one entry per CDR3 protein. The data show approximately 160,000 distinct CDR3 sequences, 30% seen once. The source material was blood, either unsorted or a sorted T cell fraction (not recorded which). All receptors derive from a human donor who was either an allogeneic HSCT recipient or a stem cell or donor lymphocyte infusion donor (not recorded which). It is not recorded whose cells these are; they may come from a transplant donor.

This clonotype was seen a few times. The chain employs TRBV24-1 and TRBJ2-2; perhaps TRBD2 as D (5 bases). Trimming shortened V by 4 bases and J by 8 bases, and 10 bases separated the two germline ends. This CDR3 is 13 amino acids long. CDR1 and CDR2 from the germline V gene are KGHDR and SFDVKD. CDR3 DNA: TGTGCCACCAGTGAGGTGGGAGCGGGGGAGCTGTTTTTT. This encodes CATSEVGAGELFF.

V and J are TRBV9 and TRBJ2-7; D gene unclear. Germline CDR1 is SGDLS and CDR2 is YYNGEE. Trimming shortened V by 7 bases and J by 1 base, and 15 bases separated the two germline ends. This CDR3 spans 14 amino acids. This chain's CDR3 is CASSPKRWSYEQYF. The CDR3 nucleotides are TGTGCCAGCTCCCCGAAGCGCTGGTCCTACGAGCAGTACTTC.

The chain has TRBV7-9 and TRBJ2-1, with TRBD2 matching over 10 bases. Germline V lookup: CDR1 SEHNR, CDR2 FQNEAQ (reference sequence). V dropped 2 bases and J dropped 6; count of bases not matched to a gene: 16. The CDR3 is made up of 19 amino acids. The CDR3 sequence: CASSLTYLTGLAEINEQFF. In nucleotides, the CDR3 is TGTGCCAGCAGCTTAACCTACCTAACAGGACTAGCGGAGATCAATGAGCAGTTCTTC. The full variable domain, in which reference TRBV7-9 and TRBJ2-1 provide the parts outside the CDR3, is DTGVSQNPRHKITKRGQNVTFRCDPISEHNRLYWYRQTLGQGPEFLTYFQNEAQLEKSRLLSDRFSAERPKGSFSTLEIQRTEQGDSAMYLCASSLTYLTGLAEINEQFFGPGTRLTVL.

This clonotype was found once. The genes are TRBV9 and TRBJ1-4, with D tentatively TRBD1 (5 bases). Germline V gives CDR1 SGDLS, CDR2 YYNGEE. The length of the CDR3 is 12 residues. V dropped 1 base and J dropped 11 bases, with 9 bases sitting between them. The DNA for the CDR3 is TGTGCCAGCAGCGTAAATGGGGCGAAACTGTTTTTT. Translating it yields CASSVNGAKLFF.

The V gene is TRBV7-2, the J gene TRBJ2-3; tentative D call: TRBD1 (6 bases). The CDR3 is 14 residues long. Germline values: CDR1 SGHTA, CDR2 FQGNSA. Trimming took off 1 base at V and 4 bases at J, with 9 bases between the two ends. The chain's CDR3 is CASSLVAGADTQYF. DNA of the CDR3: TGTGCCAGCAGCTTAGTGGCAGGGGCAGATACGCAGTATTTT.

This clonotype was found many times. The CDR3 spells CASSPGLYYNSPLHF. As DNA, the CDR3 is TGTGCCAGCAGTCCAGGACTGTACTATAATTCACCCCTCCACTTT. The V call is TRBV27, the J call TRBJ1-6, with unresolved D. Germline CDR1 is MNHEY and CDR2 is SMNVEV (reference sequence). The CDR3 totals 15 residues. Between the trimmed V and J ends, which lost 5 bases and 3 bases, there was a span of 11 bases.

This clonotype was observed a few times. The chain joins TRBV5-6 to TRBJ1-2; 10 positions agree with TRBD1. The germline V gene has CDR1 SGHDT and CDR2 YYEEEE. The V and J ends lost 4 bases and 3 bases, in that order; junction bases with no gene match: 3. The CDR3 extends over 14 amino acids. The CDR3 loop reads CASSIDRGHYGYTF. The CDR3 coding sequence is TGTGCCAGCAGCATCGACAGGGGGCACTATGGCTACACCTTC.

This clonotype showed up many times. The chain uses TRBV4-3 and TRBJ1-2, with D unresolved. There are 13 residues in the CDR3. Germline CDR1 LGHNA, CDR2 YSLEER. Trimming left V 1 base short and J 8 bases short, with 11 bases between. The CDR3 region is CASSQVTTGGYTF. CDR3 DNA: TGCGCCAGCAGCCAAGTTACAACCGGAGGCTACACCTTC.

The rearrangement links TRBV4-2 to TRBJ2-7, with 7 bases identical to TRBD1. CDR1 and CDR2 (germline): LGHNA, YNFKEQ. CDR3 length equals 18 residues. With 0 bases clipped from V and 3 bases from J, the junction kept 14 bases outside the gene matches. For the CDR3, the DNA is TGTGCCAGCAGCCAAGAGATGGGATTGGGACAGCAGTACTACGAGCAGTACTTC. Translating it yields CASSQEMGLGQQYYEQYF.

The CDR3 spells CASSKDGRAGSGYTF. The CDR3 coding sequence is TGTGCCAGCAGCAAAGATGGGAGGGCAGGCTCTGGCTACACCTTC. The chain joins TRBV21-1 to TRBJ1-2. TRBV21-1 is deemed a pseudogene. This CDR3 is built from 15 residues.

The V and J genes are TRBV7-9 and TRBJ2-7; D not certain. The germline gives CDR1 SEHNR, CDR2 FQNEAQ (reference sequence). V shed 4 bases and J shed 2 bases, with 6 bases lying between them. The CDR3 is 12 amino acids. This chain's CDR3 is CASSSQAYEQYF. The CDR3 nucleotides are TGTGCCAGCAGCTCCCAAGCCTACGAGCAGTACTTC.

CDR3 region: CASSQDLATSGNEQYF. The CDR3 region has the DNA TGCGCCAGCAGCCAAGATCTGGCGACTAGCGGCAACGAGCAGTACTTC. The chain has TRBV4-3 and TRBJ2-7, with 9 nucleotides matching TRBD2. Germline values: CDR1 LGHNA, CDR2 YSLEER. Unmatched junction bases numbered 8, after V lost 0 bases and J lost 5 bases. The CDR3 sequence is 16 residues long.

This clonotype occurred a few times. V and J are TRBV3-1 and TRBJ2-7; D is ambiguous. The germline V gene has CDR1 LGHDT and CDR2 YNNKEL (reference sequence). CDR3 length: 14 residues. V lost 4 bases and J 2 bases, leaving 12 bases between the germline ends. This CDR3 reads CASSRGTSPYEQYF. DNA of the CDR3: TGTGCCAGCAGCCGGGGTACCTCCCCCTACGAGCAGTACTTC.

The V and J genes are TRBV9 and TRBJ2-1; 8 bases map to TRBD2. Germline CDR1 and CDR2: SGDLS and YYNGEE. There are 14 residues in the CDR3. The junction had 2 bases not matched to a gene; V was cut back by 3 bases and J by 3 bases. CDR3 amino acids: CASSDSGVYNEQFF. The CDR3, as DNA: TGTGCCAGCAGCGATAGCGGGGTCTACAATGAGCAGTTCTTC.

The J gene is TRBJ1-2, the V gene TRBV20-1, with 7 bases that match TRBD1. Germline V gives CDR1 DFQATT, CDR2 SNEGSKA (reference sequence). V lost 6 bases and J lost 6; bases outside the gene matches: 7. The CDR3 is made up of 12 amino acids. The CDR3 loop reads CSAPDRAHGYTF. CDR3 DNA sequence: TGCAGTGCCCCTGACAGGGCTCATGGCTACACCTTC.

This chain links TRBV6-5 with TRBJ2-7; D may be TRBD1 (5 bases). Deletions cut 4 bases from V and 2 bases from J, with 12 bases between. Germline V lookup: CDR1 MNHEY, CDR2 SVGAGI. This CDR3 is 14 amino acids long. The CDR3 here is CASSLVGRAYEQYF. In nucleotides, the CDR3 is TGTGCCAGCAGTTTAGTAGGCAGGGCCTACGAGCAGTACTTC.

This clonotype was counted between two and nine times. The V call is TRBV7-9, the J call TRBJ1-1; no clear D. Germline CDR1 is SEHNR and CDR2 is FQNEAQ (reference sequence). V lost 5 bases, J lost 2 bases, and 9 bases lay in between. This CDR3 region has 13 residues. For the CDR3, the DNA is TGTGCCAGCAGCCCCCTTATAAACACTGAAGCTTTCTTT. The encoded protein is CASSPLINTEAFF.

This chain uses TRBV11-3 with TRBJ2-1; D unclear. The V and J ends lost 5 bases and 4 bases respectively, with 9 bases between them. The CDR3 is 13 amino acids. Germline lookup yields CDR1 SGHNT and CDR2 YENEEA. The CDR3 here is CASSPSFYNEQFF. For the CDR3, the DNA is TGTGCCAGCAGCCCCTCTTTTTACAATGAGCAGTTCTTC.

This clonotype has just a few counts. The J gene is TRBJ2-7, the V gene TRBV6-6; possible D gene TRBD2, 7 bases. Trimming took off 2 bases at V and 3 bases at J, with 17 bases between the two ends. Germline V gives CDR1 MNHNY, CDR2 SVGAGI (reference sequence). The CDR3 runs 16 residues. The CDR3 DNA reads TGTGCCAGCAGTTACCGGCAGGGAGGGGGACACTACGAGCAGTACTTC. This sequence encodes CASSYRQGGGHYEQYF.

Only a few counts were recorded for this clonotype. This chain links TRBV7-2 with TRBJ2-1; 11 positions match TRBD2. V was pared by 3 bases and J by 5 bases, with 6 bases of the junction left unmatched. This CDR3 has 16 residues. The germline CDR1 and CDR2 sequences are SGHTA and FQGNSA. Written as DNA, the CDR3 is TGTGCCAGCAGCTTCCCCGGGACTAGCGGAAACAATGAGCAGTTCTTC. Its protein is CASSFPGTSGNNEQFF.

Only a few counts were recorded for this clonotype. The chain joins TRBV27 to TRBJ2-7; D remains ambiguous. V gave up 1 base and J gave up 5 bases, with 9 bases separating them. The CDR3 loop spans 13 amino acids. In germline, CDR1 is MNHEY, CDR2 SMNVEV (reference sequence). CDR3 residues: CASSLYGVDEQYF. CDR3 DNA: TGTGCCAGCAGTTTATATGGGGTAGACGAGCAGTACTTC.

This rearrangement joins TRBV27 to TRBJ1-5, with a possible D match to TRBD1 (5 bases). Germline assignment: CDR1 MNHEY and CDR2 SMNVEV (reference sequence). V was cut by 4 bases and J by 5 bases, with 9 bases left in between. The CDR3 contains 13 residues. CDR3 in amino acids: CASSSREDQPQHF. For the CDR3, the DNA is TGTGCCAGCAGTTCCAGGGAGGATCAGCCCCAGCATTTT.

V and J are TRBV6-2 or TRBV6-3 and TRBJ2-3, with D hard to call. Trimming cost V 4 bases and J 1 base, with 9 bases left between them. This CDR3 has 14 residues. CDR1 MNHEY and CDR2 SVGEGT come from the germline V gene. The CDR3, as DNA: TGTGCCAGCAGTTTTTGGATTCGCACAGATACGCAGTATTTT. Protein: CASSFWIRTDTQYF.

The chain has TRBV4-2 and TRBJ2-5; 10 bases map to TRBD2. Germline V gene lookup returns CDR1 LGHNA and CDR2 YNFKEQ. The CDR3 extends over 16 amino acids. Losses at the gene ends were 1 base for V and 4 bases for J; bases not matched to a gene: 6. Here the CDR3 DNA reads TGTGCCAGCAGCCAAGGTCTAGCGGGAGTGGGAGAGACCCAGTACTTC. Residues: CASSQGLAGVGETQYF.

The V gene is TRBV29-1, the J gene TRBJ1-2; D is perhaps TRBD1 (5 bases). The germline CDR1 and CDR2 sequences are SQVTM and ANQGSEA. The CDR3 covers 11 residues. With 4 bases removed from V and 6 bases from J, the gap between germline ends came to 9 bases. The CDR3 loop reads CSVAGQNGYTF. CDR3 nucleotides: TGCAGCGTTGCGGGGCAAAATGGCTACACCTTC.

This clonotype has only a few counts. The genes are TRBV28 and TRBJ2-5, with no clear D. Per germline, CDR1 MDHEN and CDR2 SYDVKM. Trimming removed 6 bases at V and 7 bases at J, with 9 bases between. The CDR3 totals 11 residues. CDR3 sequence: CASRERGTQYF. CDR3 bases: TGTGCCAGCAGAGAGCGAGGGACCCAGTACTTC.

The chain joins TRBV6-5 to TRBJ1-6; 7 nucleotides match TRBD1. Per germline, CDR1 MNHEY and CDR2 SVGAGI. Germline trimming cut 2 bases from V and 4 bases from J; bases unmatched to any gene: 8. The CDR3 is 17 residues long. In DNA, the CDR3 is TGTGCCAGCAGTTACGACCCGGGACAGTTGTATAATTCACCCCTCCACTTT. Translating gives CASSYDPGQLYNSPLHF.

There are a few counts of this clonotype. The V and J genes are TRBV3-1 and TRBJ1-1; a possible D gene is TRBD1 (6 bases). Trimming stripped 4 bases from V and 6 bases from J, with 15 bases between. This CDR3 region has 14 residues. Germline assignment: CDR1 LGHDT and CDR2 YNNKEL (reference sequence). In DNA form, the CDR3 reads TGTGCCAGCAGCCGGAGGGGGGAGAAACCTGAAGCTTTCTTT. Translating gives CASSRRGEKPEAFF.

This clonotype was found a few times. The rearrangement joins TRBV10-3 to TRBJ2-1, with 7 bases fitting TRBD1. Trimming at V came to 7 bases and at J to 2 bases, leaving 2 bases not matched to a gene. Germline CDR1 and CDR2: ENHRY and SYGVKD. The CDR3 has 13 residues. CDR3 DNA: TGTGCCATCAAGGGGACAGCCTACAATGAGCAGTTCTTC. Translation: CAIKGTAYNEQFF.

This clonotype was detected once. Here the CDR3 DNA reads TGTGCCAGCAGGCTAGCGGGGTTAGCCAAAAACATTCAGTACTTC. Protein: CASRLAGLAKNIQYF. V usage is TRBV27 and J usage is TRBJ2-4; 9 nucleotides align to TRBD2. CDR3 length equals 15 residues. The V and J ends lost 6 bases and 0 bases, in that order; junction bases with no gene match: 3. From germline, CDR1 is MNHEY and CDR2 SMNVEV (reference sequence).